These 18 T cell receptor beta chains share one sample of origin, sequenced in a study of blood T cell repertoires in COVID-19. Clones were read by immunoSEQ multiplex PCR, and TCRdb kept only the in-frame ones, dropping some. The table has over 60,000 clones, 82% seen once. Sequenced: peripheral blood. The receptor set was obtained from a human donor in a cohort sampled during active COVID-19.

V usage is TRBV18 and J usage is TRBJ2-5; a weak D match, TRBD1 (5 bases). Germline CDR1 reads KGHSH; CDR2 reads LQKENI. The length of the CDR3 is 15 residues. Trimming removed 4 bases at V and 2 bases at J, with 14 bases between. In nucleotides, the CDR3 is TGTGCCAGCTCACAGCTACAAGGGGTTCAAGAGACCCAGTACTTC. Amino acids: CASSQLQGVQETQYF.

V usage is TRBV5-5 and J usage is TRBJ1-4, with a tentative D call TRBD1 (6 bases). This CDR3 has 14 amino acids. Deletions cut 5 bases from V and 6 bases from J, with 14 bases between. Germline CDR1 reads SGHKS; CDR2 reads YYEKEE (reference sequence). The DNA for the CDR3 is TGTGCCAGCAGTTTAGGAAGGACAGATGAAAAACTGTTTTTT. Its translation is CASSLGRTDEKLFF.

This clone was counted a single time. The chain uses TRBV4-1 and TRBJ1-6; tentatively, D is TRBD1 (6 bases). This CDR3 has 17 amino acids. Germline loops: CDR1 MGHRA, CDR2 YSYEKL. The V and J ends lost 3 bases and 6 bases respectively, with 18 bases between them. The CDR3 bases are TGCGCCAGCAGCCAGAAGCCATCGACAGGTTTTAATTCACCCCTCCACTTT. Translation gives CASSQKPSTGFNSPLHF.

A few counts support this clone. The V call is TRBV19, the J call TRBJ2-1; 10 bases map to TRBD1. The J segment lost 5 bases and the V segment lost 6 bases, leaving 4 bases of the junction unmatched. Germline V gene lookup returns CDR1 LNHDA and CDR2 SQIVND (reference sequence). CDR3 length equals 14 residues. This CDR3 is CASSLGQGNNEQFF. The CDR3 bases are TGTGCCAGTAGCTTGGGACAGGGGAACAATGAGCAGTTCTTC.

This chain connects TRBV7-8 to TRBJ2-1; 8 bases match TRBD1. The V and J ends lost 4 bases and 3 bases, in that order; junction bases with no gene match: 11. CDR1 and CDR2 (germline): SGHVS, FQNEAQ. This CDR3 region has 17 residues. CDR3 DNA: TGTGCCAGCAGCTCTTTGACCGGGACAGGATACTACAATGAGCAGTTCTTC. This sequence encodes CASSSLTGTGYYNEQFF. The whole variable domain, filled in from reference TRBV7-8 and TRBJ2-1, reads GAGVSQSPRYKVAKRGQDVALRCDPISGHVSLFWYQQALGQGPEFLTYFQNEAQLDKSGLPSDRFFAERPEGSVSTLKIQRTQQEDSAVYLCASSSLTGTGYYNEQFFGPGTRLTVL.

The chain employs TRBV7-2 and TRBJ2-5, with TRBD2 matching over 7 bases. The CDR3 loop spans 13 amino acids. Germline CDR1 is SGHTA and CDR2 is FQGNSA. Germline trimming cut 5 bases from V and 5 bases from J; bases unmatched to any gene: 5. The CDR3 loop reads CASSPNSGETQYF. The CDR3 nucleotides read TGTGCCAGCAGCCCCAATAGCGGGGAGACCCAGTACTTC. Together with reference TRBV7-2 and TRBJ2-5, the CDR3 gives the full variable domain: GAGVSQSPSNKVTEKGKDVELRCDPISGHTALYWYRQSLGQGLEFLIYFQGNSAPDKSGLPSDRFSAERTGGSVSTLTIQRTQQEDSAVYLCASSPNSGETQYFGPGTRLLVL.

CDR3 amino acids: CATSAGQEDYEQYF. As DNA, the CDR3 is TGTGCCACCAGTGCCGGACAGGAGGACTACGAGCAGTACTTC. V usage is TRBV24-1 and J usage is TRBJ2-7, with 7 bases that match TRBD1. Germline values: CDR1 KGHDR, CDR2 SFDVKD. The J segment lost 3 bases and the V segment lost 5 bases, leaving 6 bases of the junction unmatched. The CDR3 contains 14 residues.

This clone was detected only once. This sequence joins TRBV2 and TRBJ2-5; D possibly corresponds to TRBD2 (5 bases). The CDR3 is 14 amino acids. The germline gives CDR1 SNHLY, CDR2 FYNNEI. Trimming pared 4 bases from V and 5 bases from J, leaving 14 bases between. CDR3 nucleotides: TGTGCCAGCAGTGTCCAGTCAAGAGGGGAGACCCAGTACTTC. This translates into CASSVQSRGETQYF.

V and J are TRBV7-9 and TRBJ1-2; D call uncertain. The germline V gene has CDR1 SEHNR and CDR2 FQNEAQ (reference sequence). The V end was cut by 5 bases, the J end by 7 bases, with 17 bases between. The CDR3 covers 14 residues. The CDR3 spells CASSPLAGVFGYTF. For the CDR3, the DNA is TGTGCCAGCAGCCCCCTAGCGGGCGTCTTTGGCTACACCTTC. Based on the CDR3 plus reference TRBV7-9 and TRBJ1-2, the full variable domain is DTGVSQNPRHKITKRGQNVTFRCDPISEHNRLYWYRQTLGQGPEFLTYFQNEAQLEKSRLLSDRFSAERPKGSFSTLEIQRTEQGDSAMYLCASSPLAGVFGYTFGSGTRLTVV.

The chain has TRBV4-1 and TRBJ2-7; perhaps TRBD1 as D (5 bases). The CDR3 extends over 16 amino acids. Germline V lookup: CDR1 MGHRA, CDR2 YSYEKL. Trimming pared 1 base from V and 2 bases from J, leaving 15 bases between. The CDR3 region has the DNA TGCGCCAGCAGCCAAGTAACGAGACAGCGAACCTACGAGCAGTACTTC. Its protein is CASSQVTRQRTYEQYF.

This clone was observed a handful of times. The CDR3 nucleotides read TGTGCCTGGAACTCACAAAGGCGGGGGTCCTCCTACGAGCAGTACTTC. Translation: CAWNSQRRGSSYEQYF. The V and J genes are TRBV30 and TRBJ2-7; 7 nucleotides align to TRBD2. The germline V gene encodes CDR1 GTSNPN and CDR2 SVGIG (reference sequence). Trimming cost V 4 bases and J 0 bases; bases outside gene matches: 12. The CDR3 length is 16 residues.

The rearrangement links TRBV18 to TRBJ2-3; a possible D gene is TRBD1 (5 bases). V lost 6 bases, J lost 3 bases, and 16 bases lay in between. Germline loops: CDR1 KGHSH, CDR2 LQKENI. This CDR3 contains 15 residues. The CDR3 sequence: CASSPQGTGTDTQYF. As DNA, the CDR3 is TGTGCCAGCTCGCCCCAGGGCACAGGAACAGATACGCAGTATTTT.

The chain employs TRBV5-1 and TRBJ2-3; 12 bases fit TRBD1. The length of the CDR3 is 16 residues. The germline V gene has CDR1 SGHRS and CDR2 YFSETQ. The ends lost 2 bases at V and 6 bases at J; junction bases unmatched: 7. The CDR3 region is CASSFGQGQGADTQYF. In nucleotides, the CDR3 is TGCGCCAGCAGCTTCGGCCAGGGACAGGGGGCGGATACGCAGTATTTT.

The chain uses TRBV27 and TRBJ2-3, with D maybe TRBD2 (6 bases). The V and J ends lost 5 bases and 10 bases respectively, with 13 bases between them. The CDR3 runs 12 residues. Germline loops: CDR1 MNHEY, CDR2 SMNVEV (reference sequence). The DNA for the CDR3 is TGTGCCAGCAGTCCACCGGAGGGTGCGCAGTATTTT. Its protein is CASSPPEGAQYF.

CDR3 sequence reads: CASSFPHLGSYEQYF. In DNA form, the CDR3 reads TGTGCCAGCAGCTTCCCCCATCTAGGTAGCTACGAGCAGTACTTC. The V and J genes are TRBV7-2 and TRBJ2-7, with D uncertain. Trimming removed 3 bases from V and 3 bases from J, with 15 bases in between. The germline gives CDR1 SGHTA, CDR2 FQGNSA. CDR3 size: 15 residues. Looking up the rest from reference TRBV7-2 and TRBJ2-7 gives the full variable domain: GAGVSQSPSNKVTEKGKDVELRCDPISGHTALYWYRQSLGQGLEFLIYFQGNSAPDKSGLPSDRFSAERTGGSVSTLTIQRTQQEDSAVYLCASSFPHLGSYEQYFGPGTRLTVT.

This clone was found a few times. This chain connects TRBV2 to TRBJ1-2; 7 positions match TRBD1. The J segment lost 4 bases and the V segment lost 6 bases, leaving 8 bases of the junction unmatched. The CDR3 has 14 residues. The germline V gene encodes CDR1 SNHLY and CDR2 FYNNEI. The CDR3 reads CASSPGGYGYGYTF. CDR3 bases: TGTGCCAGCAGCCCAGGGGGGTATGGCTATGGCTACACCTTC.

The V and J genes are TRBV19 and TRBJ1-2, with a weak D call TRBD1 (6 bases). V lost 4 bases to trimming and J lost 8 bases, with 17 bases between them. From germline, CDR1 is LNHDA and CDR2 SQIVND (reference sequence). The length of the CDR3 is 14 residues. CDR3 loop: CASSTKTGSGGYTF. The CDR3 DNA is TGTGCCAGTAGTACCAAAACAGGGTCGGGAGGCTACACCTTC.

This clone appeared once. The chain carries TRBV7-9 and TRBJ2-3; the D gene is possibly TRBD1 (6 bases). Germline assignment: CDR1 SEHNR and CDR2 FQNEAQ (reference sequence). V lost 1 base, J lost 1 base, and 12 bases lay in between. This CDR3 contains 16 residues. The CDR3 region has the DNA TGTGCCAGCAGCTTAGTATCCAGGGGAGGCACAGATACGCAGTATTTT. Its translation is CASSLVSRGGTDTQYF. The full variable domain, its missing parts supplied by reference TRBV7-9 and TRBJ2-3, is DTGVSQNPRHKITKRGQNVTFRCDPISEHNRLYWYRQTLGQGPEFLTYFQNEAQLEKSRLLSDRFSAERPKGSFSTLEIQRTEQGDSAMYLCASSLVSRGGTDTQYFGPGTRLTVL.